Shown below are 30 T cell receptor beta chains from a single sample sequenced in a study of blood T cell repertoires in COVID-19. TCRdb keeps only in-frame clones here, not all; method: immunoSEQ multiplex PCR. This sample yields about 160,000 clones, of which 82% are seen a single time; 7% belongs to the top ten. The sample comprised peripheral blood. These TCRs come from a middle-aged woman with COVID-19, enrolled during active disease.

This clone was seen a handful of times. The chain carries TRBV4-1 and TRBJ2-2; D remains ambiguous. This CDR3 region has 15 residues. Per the germline V gene, CDR1 is MGHRA and CDR2 is YSYEKL. The ends were cut back, 4 bases at V and 2 bases at J, with 11 bases in the middle. The DNA for the CDR3 is TGCGCCAGCAGCCTCCAACGAGGTAACACCGGGGAGCTGTTTTTT. It is translated as CASSLQRGNTGELFF.

The chain is built from TRBV7-2 and TRBJ2-1, with D maybe TRBD2 (6 bases). This CDR3 region has 13 residues. The V and J ends lost 2 bases and 9 bases respectively, with 11 bases between them. Germline lookup yields CDR1 SGHTA and CDR2 FQGNSA. The CDR3 DNA reads TGTGCCAGCAGCTTACAACGGGAGAGTGAGCAGTTCTTC. Its protein product is CASSLQRESEQFF.

The V and J genes are TRBV14 and TRBJ2-7; no clear D gene. The V and J ends lost 1 base and 5 bases respectively, with 9 bases between them. The CDR3 is 13 residues long. Germline CDR1 is SGHDN and CDR2 is FVKESK. The CDR3 DNA follows: TGTGCCAGCAGCCAAGGCGAGTACGACGAGCAGTACGTC. It is translated as CASSQGEYDEQYV.

This chain uses TRBV6-6 with TRBJ1-6; D is undetermined. From germline, CDR1 is MNHNY and CDR2 SVGAGI (reference sequence). This CDR3 region has 14 residues. Trimming took 2 bases from V and 9 from J, leaving 11 bases between them. The CDR3 loop reads CASSYAGVSSPLHF. For the CDR3, the DNA is TGTGCCAGCAGTTACGCGGGTGTAAGTTCACCCCTCCACTTT.

This chain joins TRBV11-2 and TRBJ2-1; 7 nucleotides line up with TRBD1. V lost 5 bases and J lost 6; bases outside the gene matches: 13. The CDR3 runs 16 residues. The germline V gene has CDR1 SGHAT and CDR2 FQNNGV. The CDR3 DNA sequence: TGTGCCAGCAGCGCCGCAGACAGGGCGAGGTTCAATGAGCAGTTCTTC. Protein product: CASSAADRARFNEQFF.

Comment on this clone: The same CDR3 arises from other DNA sequences in this sample as well. V gene TRBV18 combines with J gene TRBJ1-3; possibly TRBD1 for D (6 bases). V was shortened by 2 bases and J by 1 base, with 9 bases between the two germline ends. The CDR3 runs to 15 residues. Germline CDR1 reads KGHSH; CDR2 reads LQKENI. CDR3 residues: CASSPDRPSGNTIYF. CDR3 sequence (DNA): TGTGCCAGCTCACCAGACAGGCCGTCTGGAAACACCATATATTTT.

This clone was picked up one time. V gene TRBV5-1 combines with J gene TRBJ2-5; unclear D gene. The CDR3 consists of 12 residues. Germline assignment: CDR1 SGHRS and CDR2 YFSETQ. Trimming removed 4 bases from V and 2 bases from J, with 6 bases in between. CDR3: CASSRGQETQYF. The CDR3 DNA reads as TGCGCCAGCAGCAGAGGACAAGAGACCCAGTACTTC.

This chain uses TRBV6-1 with TRBJ2-1; D is ambiguous. CDR1 and CDR2 (germline): MNHNS, SASEGT. With 1 base removed from V and 3 bases from J, the gap between germline ends came to 10 bases. CDR3 length: 15 amino acids. CDR3 nucleotide sequence: TGTGCCAGCAGTGAAGTTACGAGTGGCTACAATGAGCAGTTCTTC. This codes for CASSEVTSGYNEQFF.

This chain links TRBV7-2 with TRBJ2-5, with a weak D call TRBD2 (6 bases). V gave up 5 bases and J gave up 2 bases, with 9 bases separating them. Per germline, CDR1 SGHTA and CDR2 FQGNSA. CDR3 length: 13 residues. The CDR3 DNA reads as TGTGCCAGCAGCCCAGGGACTCAAGAGACCCAGTACTTC. It translates to CASSPGTQETQYF. Variable domain in full (rest from reference TRBV7-2 and TRBJ2-5): GAGVSQSPSNKVTEKGKDVELRCDPISGHTALYWYRQSLGQGLEFLIYFQGNSAPDKSGLPSDRFSAERTGGSVSTLTIQRTQQEDSAVYLCASSPGTQETQYFGPGTRLLVL.

V and J are TRBV21-1 and TRBJ2-1; whether TRBD1, the table's D call, matches the DNA was not checked. TRBV21-1 is reported as a pseudogene. The CDR3 totals 15 residues. In nucleotides, the CDR3 is TGTGCCAGCAGCAAAGTTGAGACAGCCTACAATGAGCAGTTCTTC. This codes for CASSKVETAYNEQFF.

The chain employs TRBV6-1 and TRBJ1-5; 10 nucleotides agree with TRBD1. This CDR3 is 16 amino acids long. V gave up 2 bases and J gave up 6 bases; unmatched junction bases: 7. Germline V CDR1 and CDR2: MNHNS, SASEGT. The CDR3 DNA follows: TGTGCCAGCAGTGAAAAGGGGACAGGGGTTCGTCAGCCCCAGCATTTT. It is translated as CASSEKGTGVRQPQHF.

The gene calls are TRBV6-5 and TRBJ2-1; 10 positions match TRBD2. This CDR3 is 15 amino acids long. V was clipped by 2 bases and J by 6 bases; unmatched bases: 4. CDR1 is MNHEY, CDR2 SVGAGI, per germline. CDR3 nucleotide sequence: TGTGCCAGCAGTTACGTCCCTAGCGGGAGCAATGAGCAGTTCTTC. It encodes CASSYVPSGSNEQFF.

This clone appeared a single time. V is TRBV5-6 and J is TRBJ1-4, with TRBD1 identical over 9 bases. J gave up 10 bases and V 6 bases, and 10 bases lay outside the gene matches. This CDR3 contains 14 residues. Looked up from germline, CDR1 is SGHDT and CDR2 is YYEEEE. DNA of the CDR3: TGTGCCAGCACCGGCCGAGGACAGGGGAGAAAACTGTTTTTT. It encodes CASTGRGQGRKLFF.

This clone was observed a handful of times. This rearrangement joins TRBV7-2 to TRBJ2-2, with TRBD2 matching over 8 bases. The V gene end was trimmed by 8 bases and the J gene end by 5 bases; junction bases not matched to a gene: 7. This CDR3 comprises 14 residues. The germline CDR1 and CDR2 sequences are SGHTA and FQGNSA. CDR3 sequence (DNA): TGTGCCAGCGGTAGGCTAGCGGGTACCGGGGAGCTGTTTTTT. It encodes CASGRLAGTGELFF.

The rearrangement joins TRBV10-3 to TRBJ2-4, with D hard to call. V shed 0 bases and J shed 7 bases, with 13 bases lying between them. The V gene's germline CDR1 is ENHRY and CDR2 SYGVKD. CDR3 length equals 15 residues. CDR3 sequence (DNA): TGTGCCATCAGTGAGTCATTGGCAGGTGTGAACATTCAGTACTTC. This codes for CAISESLAGVNIQYF.

The rearrangement joins TRBV2 to TRBJ2-6; D unclear. V was pared by 4 bases and J by 0 bases, with 22 bases between. Germline CDR1 and CDR2: SNHLY and FYNNEI. The CDR3 consists of 20 residues. The CDR3 spells CASSGFWAEEISSGANVLTF. CDR3 bases: TGTGCCAGCAGTGGCTTTTGGGCCGAAGAAATTTCCTCTGGGGCCAACGTCCTGACTTTC.

The chain employs TRBV6-5 and TRBJ2-1, with a tentative D call TRBD1 (5 bases). The germline CDR1 and CDR2 sequences are MNHEY and SVGAGI. The CDR3 loop spans 13 amino acids. V was shortened by 6 bases and J by 3 bases, with 9 bases between the two germline ends. DNA for the CDR3: TGTGCCAGCAGCCTGACAGTCTACAATGAGCAGTTCTTC. Translated, it gives CASSLTVYNEQFF.

On this clone itself: A much larger clone differs by one base, so this may be a read error. The rearrangement joins TRBV29-1 to TRBJ2-7; 10 bases align to TRBD1. Germline V gene data show CDR1 as SQVTM and CDR2 as ANQGSEA. With 7 bases clipped from V and 3 bases from J, the junction kept 6 bases outside the gene matches. The CDR3 has 13 amino acids. CDR3 residues: CSAVGQGDYEQYF. In nucleotides, the CDR3 is TGCAGCGCCGTCGGACAGGGGGACTACGAGCAGTACTTC.

This clone was seen a single time. V and J are TRBV28 and TRBJ2-5; D uncertain. Germline values: CDR1 MDHEN, CDR2 SYDVKM. This CDR3 is 12 amino acids long. V lost 6 bases and J 4 bases, leaving 9 bases between the germline ends. The CDR3 coding sequence is TGTGCCAGCAGCAAAGTGCGAGAGACCCAGTACTTC. It codes for CASSKVRETQYF.

V gene TRBV29-1 combines with J gene TRBJ2-1, with 9 bases lining up with TRBD1. The CDR3 is 14 amino acids. V was pared by 6 bases and J by 9 bases, with 12 bases of the junction left unmatched. CDR1 is SQVTM, CDR2 ANQGSEA, per germline. The CDR3 loop is CSVQPTGGWGEQFF. Written as DNA, the CDR3 is TGCAGCGTCCAACCCACAGGGGGCTGGGGTGAGCAGTTCTTC.

This clone turned up a few times. This chain connects TRBV29-1 to TRBJ2-1; D perhaps matches TRBD2 (5 bases). The CDR3 is made up of 14 amino acids. V lost 4 bases, J lost 9 bases, and 19 bases lay in between. Germline V lookup: CDR1 SQVTM, CDR2 ANQGSEA. CDR3 loop: CSVGVIVGVGEQFF. The CDR3 DNA follows: TGCAGCGTTGGTGTGATAGTGGGAGTGGGTGAGCAGTTCTTC.

The chain combines TRBV19 with TRBJ1-5, with 7 bases aligning to TRBD1. CDR3 size: 15 residues. Per the germline V gene, CDR1 is LNHDA and CDR2 is SQIVND (reference sequence). The ends lost 5 bases at V and 3 bases at J; junction bases unmatched: 7. DNA for the CDR3: TGTGCCAGTAGTCAAAAGACAGGGTTCAATCAGCCCCAGCATTTT. Its protein is CASSQKTGFNQPQHF.

The J gene is TRBJ2-3, the V gene TRBV2, with TRBD2 identical over 10 bases. Germline CDR1 SNHLY, CDR2 FYNNEI. The CDR3 sequence is 13 residues long. V dropped 8 bases and J dropped 5; count of bases not matched to a gene: 4. Here the CDR3 reads CASHSGGLDTQYF. The CDR3 bases are TGTGCCAGCCATAGCGGGGGGTTAGATACGCAGTATTTT.

This rearrangement joins TRBV19 to TRBJ1-1; D is uncertain. V gave up 1 base and J gave up 6 bases, with 9 bases separating them. This CDR3 has 13 amino acids. Per germline, CDR1 LNHDA and CDR2 SQIVND (reference sequence). CDR3 in amino acids: CASSIARGSEAFF. The CDR3 DNA follows: TGTGCCAGTAGTATAGCACGAGGGTCTGAAGCTTTCTTT.

The CDR3 loop reads CASSFTGAAGTEAFF. CDR3 sequence (DNA): TGTGCCAGCAGTTTTACAGGGGCCGCGGGAACTGAAGCTTTCTTT. The rearrangement joins TRBV6-5 to TRBJ1-1; 7 bases align to TRBD1. V shed 4 bases, J shed 5 bases, and the junction held 10 bases outside the gene matches. Germline CDR1 MNHEY, CDR2 SVGAGI. This CDR3 is built from 15 residues.

The chain couples TRBV28 to TRBJ1-2, with D unresolved. Looked up from germline, CDR1 is MDHEN and CDR2 is SYDVKM. The germline V and J ends were trimmed by 2 bases and 2 bases, with 6 bases remaining between them. There are 13 residues in the CDR3. The CDR3 sequence: CASSLSQNYGYTF. The CDR3 DNA reads TGTGCCAGCAGTTTAAGTCAGAACTATGGCTACACCTTC.

The genes are TRBV7-9 and TRBJ2-3; maybe TRBD1 (6 bases). The germline V and J ends were trimmed by 6 bases and 3 bases, with 10 bases remaining between them. This CDR3 contains 13 residues. Germline loops: CDR1 SEHNR, CDR2 FQNEAQ (reference sequence). The CDR3 DNA is TGTGCCAGCAGAGGCAGGGGAACAGATACGCAGTATTTT. Translated: CASRGRGTDTQYF.

The CDR3 DNA is TGTGCCAGCAGCGACGGACAGGAGAATGAAAAACTGTTTTTT. Amino acid sequence: CASSDGQENEKLFF. The chain carries TRBV6-2 or TRBV6-3 and TRBJ1-4, with TRBD1 matching 7 bases. Germline loops: CDR1 MNHEY, CDR2 SVGEGT. The CDR3 totals 14 residues. The V segment lost 6 bases and the J segment 5 bases; nucleotides outside the gene matches: 6.

The chain links TRBV30 to TRBJ1-2; D ambiguous. With 1 base removed from V and 8 bases from J, the gap between germline ends came to 11 bases. Germline V lookup: CDR1 GTSNPN, CDR2 SVGIG (reference sequence). This CDR3 is 12 amino acids long. The CDR3 spells CAWSESPGGYTF. CDR3 coding DNA: TGTGCCTGGAGTGAATCTCCGGGGGGCTACACCTTC.

V gene TRBV14 combines with J gene TRBJ2-7; no clear D gene. Trimming left V 0 bases short and J 5 bases short, with 17 bases between. Germline lookup yields CDR1 SGHDN and CDR2 FVKESK. The CDR3 contains 16 residues. CDR3 in amino acids: CASSQEIELRLDEQYF. As DNA, the CDR3 is TGTGCCAGCAGCCAAGAAATAGAATTACGTCTGGACGAGCAGTACTTC.